The clone carrying this T cell receptor beta chain has a count of ten or more. Its antigen is still unknown. This record comes from a study of neurological immune-mediated disorders. The study's findings and limits: TCR-beta repertoires seemed private in all groups, with no expanded CDR3 amino acid sequences shared.

5'RACE with 10-nucleotide random UMIs generated the cDNA. Whenever a sequencing run was performed, it yielded over 190 million TCR-beta sequences from 15-18 subjects. TCRdb called the 5' RACE reads again in MiXCR, with one record for every CDR3 protein. This sample has some 21,000 distinct CDR3 sequences; around 14% occur once, and the top ten carry around 16%. The sequence was collected from a female donor with HTLV-1-associated myelopathy (HAM/TSP). The specimen sequenced was PBMCs.

DNA of the CDR3: TGTGCCAGCAGTTCGCGGGGCAGGTTAACCCTATACGAGCAGTACTTC. Amino acids: CASSSRGRLTLYEQYF. The chain carries TRBV6-2 or TRBV6-3 and TRBJ2-7; D is perhaps TRBD2 (6 bases). CDR3 length: 16 residues. The germline V gene has CDR1 MNHEY and CDR2 SVGEGT. V was shortened by 4 bases and J by 4 bases, with 20 bases between the two germline ends.